This T cell receptor (beta chain) was retrieved from a study of blood T cell repertoires in COVID-19. The CDR3 sequence is 18 residues long. J gave up 5 bases and V 0 bases, and 11 bases lay outside the gene matches. Germline loops: CDR1 LGHNA, CDR2 YSLEER. Profiling relied on immunoSEQ multiplex PCR, and the TCRdb table lists in-frame clones only, not all of them. The repertoire includes about 150,000 clones, 70% to 90% of them detected once, and 4% sits in the top ten. The TCR originated in a woman aged 70-85 years with acute or convalescent COVID-19. The chain couples TRBV4-3 to TRBJ2-1; 9 nucleotides match TRBD1. Specimen: peripheral blood. This CDR3 is CASSQDAAGTGRHNEQFF. CDR3 DNA: TGCGCCAGCAGCCAAGACGCCGCCGGGACAGGGAGGCACAATGAGCAGTTCTTC.